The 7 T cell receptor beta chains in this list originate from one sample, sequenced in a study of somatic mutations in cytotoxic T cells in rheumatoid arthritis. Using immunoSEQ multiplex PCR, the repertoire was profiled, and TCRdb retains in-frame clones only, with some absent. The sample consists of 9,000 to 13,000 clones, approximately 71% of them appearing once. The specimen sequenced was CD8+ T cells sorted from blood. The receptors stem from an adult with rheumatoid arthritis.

Here the CDR3 reads CASSSQTCQYF. The CDR3 region has the DNA TGTGCCAGCAGCTCCCAGACATGTCAGTACTTC. The rearrangement joins TRBV7-6 to TRBJ2-5; D is unclear. CDR3 length: 11 residues. Germline V gene data show CDR1 as SGHVS and CDR2 as FNYEAQ. V lost 4 bases and J lost 11, with 11 bases in between. The whole variable domain, filled in from reference TRBV7-6 and TRBJ2-5, reads GAGVSQSPRYKVTKRGQDVALRCDPISGHVSLYWYRQALGQGPEFLTYFNYEAQQDKSGLPNDRFSAERPEGSISTLTIQRTEQRDSAMYRCASSSQTCQYFGPGTRLLVL.

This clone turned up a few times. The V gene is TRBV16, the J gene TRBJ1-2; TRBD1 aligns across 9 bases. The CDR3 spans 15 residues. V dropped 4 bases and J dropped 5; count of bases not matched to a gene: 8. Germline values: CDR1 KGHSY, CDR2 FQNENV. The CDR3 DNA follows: TGTGCCAGCAGCCCCCCGGGACAGGGATATTATGGCTACACCTTC. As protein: CASSPPGQGYYGYTF. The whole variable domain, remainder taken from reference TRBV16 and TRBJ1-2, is GEEVAQTPKHLVRGEGQKAKLYCAPIKGHSYVFWYQQVLKNEFKFLISFQNENVFDETGMPKERFSAKCLPNSPCSLEIQATKLEDSAVYFCASSPPGQGYYGYTFGSGTRLTVV.

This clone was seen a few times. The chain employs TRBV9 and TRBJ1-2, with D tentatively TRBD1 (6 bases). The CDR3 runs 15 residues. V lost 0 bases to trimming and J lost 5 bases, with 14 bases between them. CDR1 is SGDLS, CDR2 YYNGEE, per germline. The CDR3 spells CASSVALTGSYGYTF. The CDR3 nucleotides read TGTGCCAGCAGCGTAGCGCTCACAGGGTCGTATGGCTACACCTTC.

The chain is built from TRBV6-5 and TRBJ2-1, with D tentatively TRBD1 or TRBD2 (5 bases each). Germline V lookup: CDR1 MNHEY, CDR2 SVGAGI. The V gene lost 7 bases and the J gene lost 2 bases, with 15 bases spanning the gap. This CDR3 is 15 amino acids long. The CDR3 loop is CASTPGPGTYNEQFF. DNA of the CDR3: TGTGCCAGCACCCCGGGACCGGGGACCTACAATGAGCAGTTCTTC.

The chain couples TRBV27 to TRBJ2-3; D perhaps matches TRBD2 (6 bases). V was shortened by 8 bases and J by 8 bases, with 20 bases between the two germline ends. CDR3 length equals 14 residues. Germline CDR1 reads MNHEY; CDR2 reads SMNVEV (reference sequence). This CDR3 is CASGGKPMGGTQYF. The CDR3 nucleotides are TGTGCCAGCGGGGGGAAACCCATGGGTGGTACGCAGTATTTT.

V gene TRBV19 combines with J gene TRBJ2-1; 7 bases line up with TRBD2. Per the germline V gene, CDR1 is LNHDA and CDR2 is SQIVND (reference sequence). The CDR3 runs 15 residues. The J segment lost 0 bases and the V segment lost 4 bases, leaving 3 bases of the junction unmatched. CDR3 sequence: CASSTTGGSYNEQFF. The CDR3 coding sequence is TGTGCCAGTAGTACCACGGGGGGCTCCTACAATGAGCAGTTCTTC.

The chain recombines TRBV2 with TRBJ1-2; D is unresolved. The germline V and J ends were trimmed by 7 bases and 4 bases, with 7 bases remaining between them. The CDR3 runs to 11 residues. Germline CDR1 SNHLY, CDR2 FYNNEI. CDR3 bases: TGTGCCAGCAAAATTACCTATGGCTACACCTTC. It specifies CASKITYGYTF.